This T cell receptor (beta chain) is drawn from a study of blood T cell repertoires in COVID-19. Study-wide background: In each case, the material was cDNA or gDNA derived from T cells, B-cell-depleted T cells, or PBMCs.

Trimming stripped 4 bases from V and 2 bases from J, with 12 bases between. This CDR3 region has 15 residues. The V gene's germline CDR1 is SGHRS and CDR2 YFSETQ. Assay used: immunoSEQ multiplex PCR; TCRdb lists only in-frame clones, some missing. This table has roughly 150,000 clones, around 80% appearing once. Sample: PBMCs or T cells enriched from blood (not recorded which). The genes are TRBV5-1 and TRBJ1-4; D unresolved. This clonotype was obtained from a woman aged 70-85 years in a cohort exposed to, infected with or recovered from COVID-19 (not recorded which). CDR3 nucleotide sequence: TGCGCCAGCAGCGCGTCAGTGGAGACTAATGAAAAACTGTTTTTT. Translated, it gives CASSASVETNEKLFF.